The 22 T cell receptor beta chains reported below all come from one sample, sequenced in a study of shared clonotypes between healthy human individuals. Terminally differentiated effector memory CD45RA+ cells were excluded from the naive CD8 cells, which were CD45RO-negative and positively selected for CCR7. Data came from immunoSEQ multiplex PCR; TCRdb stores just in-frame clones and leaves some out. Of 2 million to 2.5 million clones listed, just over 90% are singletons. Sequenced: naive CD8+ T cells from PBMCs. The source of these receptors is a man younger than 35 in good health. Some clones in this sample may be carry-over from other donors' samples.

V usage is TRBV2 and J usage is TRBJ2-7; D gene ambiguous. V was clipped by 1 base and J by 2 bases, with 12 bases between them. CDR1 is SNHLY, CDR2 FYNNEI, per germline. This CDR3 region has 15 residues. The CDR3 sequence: CASSEGETQTYEQYF. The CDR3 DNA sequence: TGTGCCAGCAGTGAAGGAGAGACCCAAACCTACGAGCAGTACTTC.

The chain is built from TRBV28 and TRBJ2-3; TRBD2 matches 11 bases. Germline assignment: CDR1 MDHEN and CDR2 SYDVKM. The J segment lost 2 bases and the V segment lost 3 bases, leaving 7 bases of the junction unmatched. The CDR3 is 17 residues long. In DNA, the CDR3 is TGTGCCAGCAGTTTCGGGAATAGCGGGAGGGTCACAGATACGCAGTATTTT. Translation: CASSFGNSGRVTDTQYF. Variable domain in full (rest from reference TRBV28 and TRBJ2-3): DVKVTQSSRYLVKRTGEKVFLECVQDMDHENMFWYRQDPGLGLRLIYFSYDVKMKEKGDIPEGYSVSREKKERFSLILESASTNQTSMYLCASSFGNSGRVTDTQYFGPGTRLTVL.

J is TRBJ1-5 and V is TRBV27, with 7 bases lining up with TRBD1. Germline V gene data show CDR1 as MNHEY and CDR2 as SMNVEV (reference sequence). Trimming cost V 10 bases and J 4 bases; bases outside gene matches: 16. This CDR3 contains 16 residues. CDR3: CATAPDRPLANQPQHF. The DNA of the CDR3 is TGTGCCACTGCCCCGGACAGGCCCCTTGCAAATCAGCCCCAGCATTTT.

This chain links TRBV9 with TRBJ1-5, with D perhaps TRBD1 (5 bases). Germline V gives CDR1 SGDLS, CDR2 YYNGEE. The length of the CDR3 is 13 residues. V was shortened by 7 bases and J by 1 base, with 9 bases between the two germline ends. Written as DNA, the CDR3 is TGTGCCAGCGGGAAGGGGAGCAATCAGCCCCAGCATTTT. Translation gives CASGKGSNQPQHF.

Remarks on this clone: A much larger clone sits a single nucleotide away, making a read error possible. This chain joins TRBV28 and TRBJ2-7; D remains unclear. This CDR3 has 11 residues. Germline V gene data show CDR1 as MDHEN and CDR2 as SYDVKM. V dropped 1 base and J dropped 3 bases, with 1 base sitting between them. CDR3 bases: TGTGCCAGCAGTTTATTCTACGAGCAGTACTTC. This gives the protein CASSLFYEQYF.

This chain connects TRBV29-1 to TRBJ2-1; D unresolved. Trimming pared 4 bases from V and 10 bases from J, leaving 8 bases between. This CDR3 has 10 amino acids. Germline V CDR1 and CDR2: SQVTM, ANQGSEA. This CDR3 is CSVGKDEQFF. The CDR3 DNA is TGCAGCGTTGGTAAGGACGAGCAGTTCTTC.

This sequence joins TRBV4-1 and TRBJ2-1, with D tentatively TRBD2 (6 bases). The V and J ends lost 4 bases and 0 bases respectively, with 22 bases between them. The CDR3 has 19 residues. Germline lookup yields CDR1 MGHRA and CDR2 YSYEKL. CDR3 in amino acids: CASSLSAGRVGGSYNEQFF. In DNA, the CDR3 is TGCGCCAGCAGCCTTTCCGCGGGGCGGGTGGGTGGCTCCTACAATGAGCAGTTCTTC.

This CDR3 is CASSSVAGAGFF. Written as DNA, the CDR3 is TGTGCCAGCAGCTCCGTAGCGGGAGCTGGGTTCTTC. V is TRBV7-2 and J is TRBJ2-1, with TRBD2 matching over 9 bases. The CDR3 contains 12 residues. Germline-derived CDR1 and CDR2 are SGHTA and FQGNSA. V was clipped by 4 bases and J by 15 bases; unmatched bases: 7.

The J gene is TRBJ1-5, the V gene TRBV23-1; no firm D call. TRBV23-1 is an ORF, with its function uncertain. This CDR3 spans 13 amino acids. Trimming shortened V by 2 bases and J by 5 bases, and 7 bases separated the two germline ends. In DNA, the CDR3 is TGCGCCAGCAGTCAAAGGACGCATCAGCCCCAGCATTTT. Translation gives CASSQRTHQPQHF.

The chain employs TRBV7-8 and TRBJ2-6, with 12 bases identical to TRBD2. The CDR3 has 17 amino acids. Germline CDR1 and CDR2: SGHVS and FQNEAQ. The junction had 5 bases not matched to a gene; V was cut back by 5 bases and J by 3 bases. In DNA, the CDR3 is TGTGCCAGCAGCATGGGACTAGCGGGCTATGGGGCCAACGTCCTGACTTTC. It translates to CASSMGLAGYGANVLTF.

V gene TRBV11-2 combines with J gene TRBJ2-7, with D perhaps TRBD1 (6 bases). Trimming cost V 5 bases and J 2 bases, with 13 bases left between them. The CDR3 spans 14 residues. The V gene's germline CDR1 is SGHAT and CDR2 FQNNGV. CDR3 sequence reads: CASSETGGPYEQYF. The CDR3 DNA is TGTGCCAGCAGCGAGACAGGCGGACCCTACGAGCAGTACTTC.

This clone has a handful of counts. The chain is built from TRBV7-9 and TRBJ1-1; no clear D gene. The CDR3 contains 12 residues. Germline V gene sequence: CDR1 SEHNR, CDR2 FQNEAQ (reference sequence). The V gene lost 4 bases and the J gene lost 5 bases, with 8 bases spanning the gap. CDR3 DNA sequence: TGTGCCAGCAGCTCCTTCGAAACTGAAGCTTTCTTT. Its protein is CASSSFETEAFF.

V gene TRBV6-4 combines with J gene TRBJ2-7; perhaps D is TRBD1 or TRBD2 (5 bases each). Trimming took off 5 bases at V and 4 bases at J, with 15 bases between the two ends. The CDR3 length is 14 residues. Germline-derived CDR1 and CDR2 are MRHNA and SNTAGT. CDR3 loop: CASSTPGPRYEQYF. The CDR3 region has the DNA TGTGCCAGCAGTACACCGGGACCTCGATACGAGCAGTACTTC.

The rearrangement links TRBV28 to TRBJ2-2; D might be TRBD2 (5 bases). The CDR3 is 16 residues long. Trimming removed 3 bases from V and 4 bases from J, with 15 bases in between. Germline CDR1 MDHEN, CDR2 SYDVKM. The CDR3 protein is CASSFLDQGSTGELFF. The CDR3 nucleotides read TGTGCCAGCAGTTTCCTGGACCAAGGGAGCACCGGGGAGCTGTTTTTT.

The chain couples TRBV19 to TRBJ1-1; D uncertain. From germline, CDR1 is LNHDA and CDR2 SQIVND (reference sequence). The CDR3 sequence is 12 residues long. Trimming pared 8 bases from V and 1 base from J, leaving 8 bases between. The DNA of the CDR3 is TGTGCCAGTCAGGACGGGAACACTGAAGCTTTCTTT. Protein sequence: CASQDGNTEAFF.

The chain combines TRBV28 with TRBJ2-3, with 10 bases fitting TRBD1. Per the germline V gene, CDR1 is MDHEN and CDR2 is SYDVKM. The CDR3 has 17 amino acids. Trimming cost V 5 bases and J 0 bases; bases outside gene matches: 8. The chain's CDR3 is CASSTVGTGASTDTQYF. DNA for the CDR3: TGTGCCAGCAGTACCGTTGGGACAGGGGCCAGCACAGATACGCAGTATTTT.

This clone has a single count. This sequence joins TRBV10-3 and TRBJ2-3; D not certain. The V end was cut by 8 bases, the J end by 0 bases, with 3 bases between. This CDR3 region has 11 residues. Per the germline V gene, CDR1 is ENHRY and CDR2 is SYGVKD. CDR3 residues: CAISSTDTQYF. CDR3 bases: TGTGCCATCTCTAGCACAGATACGCAGTATTTT.

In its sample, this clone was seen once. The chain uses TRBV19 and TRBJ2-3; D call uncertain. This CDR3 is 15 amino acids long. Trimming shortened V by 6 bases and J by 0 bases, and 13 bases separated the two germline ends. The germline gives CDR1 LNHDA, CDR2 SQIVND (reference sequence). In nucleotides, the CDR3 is TGTGCCAGTAGCGCCCAAGAGTCTAGCACAGATACGCAGTATTTT. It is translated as CASSAQESSTDTQYF.

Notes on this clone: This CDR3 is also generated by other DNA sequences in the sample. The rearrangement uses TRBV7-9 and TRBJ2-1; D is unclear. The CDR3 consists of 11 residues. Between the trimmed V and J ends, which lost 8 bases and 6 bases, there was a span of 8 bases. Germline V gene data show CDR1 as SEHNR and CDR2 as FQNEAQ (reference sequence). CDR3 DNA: TGTGCCAGCTCCGGCAGCAATGAGCAGTTCTTC. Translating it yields CASSGSNEQFF.

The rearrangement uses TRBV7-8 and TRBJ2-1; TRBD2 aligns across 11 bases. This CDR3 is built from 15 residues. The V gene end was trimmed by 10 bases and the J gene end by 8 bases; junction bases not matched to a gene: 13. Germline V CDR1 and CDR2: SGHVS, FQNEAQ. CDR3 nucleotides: TGTGCCACCCACCGACTAGCGGGGAATTCTGATGAGCAGTTCTTC. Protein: CATHRLAGNSDEQFF.

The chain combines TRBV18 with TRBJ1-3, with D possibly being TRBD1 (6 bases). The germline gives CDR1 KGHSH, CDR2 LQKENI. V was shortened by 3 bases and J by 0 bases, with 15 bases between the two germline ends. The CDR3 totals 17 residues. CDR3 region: CASSPEPGQNSGNTIYF. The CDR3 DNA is TGTGCCAGCTCACCTGAACCGGGACAAAACTCTGGAAACACCATATATTTT.

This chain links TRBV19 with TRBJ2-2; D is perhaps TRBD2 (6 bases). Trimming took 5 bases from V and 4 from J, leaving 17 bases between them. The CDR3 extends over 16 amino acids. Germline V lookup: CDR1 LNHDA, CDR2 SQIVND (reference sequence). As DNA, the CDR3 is TGTGCCAGTAGTGTTCTCCGGGAGTCGGGCACCGGGGAGCTGTTTTTT. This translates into CASSVLRESGTGELFF. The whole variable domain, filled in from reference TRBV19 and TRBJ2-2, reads DGGITQSPKYLFRKEGQNVTLSCEQNLNHDAMYWYRQDPGQGLRLIYYSQIVNDFQKGDIAEGYSVSREKKESFPLTVTSAQKNPTAFYLCASSVLRESGTGELFFGEGSRLTVL.